The 22 T cell receptor beta chains listed next were all sequenced from one sample in a study of T cells in Graves' hyperthyroidism and ophthalmopathy. Amplified TCR beta CDR3 regions derived from RNA transcripts. First-round RT-PCR targeting the TCR CDR3 was performed with the HTBI primer set. TCRdb re-called the multiplex PCR reads with MiXCR, one entry per CDR3 protein. The table has about 260,000 distinct CDR3 sequences, approximately 16% seen once. Sequenced sample: blood. The receptors were sampled from a woman aged 18-35 years with Graves' ophthalmopathy.

The table lists this clonotype with many counts. The V gene is TRBV5-1, the J gene TRBJ2-3; 7 bases fit TRBD2. V shed 6 bases, J shed 1 base, and the junction held 5 bases outside the gene matches. This CDR3 region has 14 residues. The V gene's germline CDR1 is SGHRS and CDR2 YFSETQ. DNA for the CDR3: TGCGCCAGCAAGTACCTAGCGGGCACAGATACGCAGTATTTT. Protein: CASKYLAGTDTQYF.

This clonotype has ten or more counts. The chain joins TRBV11-1 to TRBJ1-1; TRBD1 aligns across 11 bases. CDR3 length: 14 residues. The germline V gene has CDR1 SGHAT and CDR2 FQDESV (reference sequence). V lost 5 bases to trimming and J lost 7 bases; unmatched junction nucleotides: 6. The CDR3 is CASSQDRGRNEAFF. The CDR3 region has the DNA TGTGCCAGCAGCCAGGACAGGGGGCGTAATGAAGCTTTCTTT.

This clonotype was counted ten times or more. The V gene is TRBV7-8, the J gene TRBJ2-7; 8 bases line up with TRBD2. The CDR3 contains 16 residues. V lost 5 bases to trimming and J lost 7 bases; unmatched junction nucleotides: 16. Germline V CDR1 and CDR2: SGHVS, FQNEAQ. This CDR3 reads CASSPQLGRGAREQYF. In nucleotides, the CDR3 is TGTGCCAGCAGCCCCCAGCTTGGGCGGGGGGCGCGGGAGCAGTACTTC.

This clonotype has ten or more counts. V and J are TRBV28 and TRBJ1-4; TRBD1 agrees at 9 bases. The CDR3 consists of 17 residues. The V gene's germline CDR1 is MDHEN and CDR2 SYDVKM. The V segment lost 2 bases and the J segment 13 bases; nucleotides outside the gene matches: 17. CDR3 bases: TGTGCCAGCAGTTTAGGTTGGACAGGGGTAAACCTGGTGAGACTGTTTTTT. It translates to CASSLGWTGVNLVRLFF.

This clonotype showed up many times. In nucleotides, the CDR3 is TGTGCCAGCAGCTTGGTGGGGAGGGAAAACATTCAGTACTTC. This encodes CASSLVGRENIQYF. The V call is TRBV5-8, the J call TRBJ2-4, with TRBD2 matching 7 bases. CDR1 is SGHTS, CDR2 YDEGEE, per germline. The CDR3 contains 14 residues. The V and J ends lost 0 bases and 5 bases, in that order; junction bases with no gene match: 2.

This clonotype was seen ten or more times. The chain has TRBV12-5 and TRBJ2-7; D is unclear. The CDR3 totals 14 residues. The germline V gene encodes CDR1 LGHNT and CDR2 FRNRAP. With 3 bases removed from V and 2 bases from J, the gap between germline ends came to 11 bases. The CDR3 is CASGFWGLAYEQYF. CDR3 nucleotides: TGTGCTAGTGGTTTTTGGGGTTTGGCCTACGAGCAGTACTTC.

This chain joins TRBV11-2 and TRBJ2-1; 16 positions match TRBD2. The V and J ends lost 8 bases and 7 bases, in that order; junction bases with no gene match: 17. Germline V gene lookup returns CDR1 SGHAT and CDR2 FQNNGV. This CDR3 contains 19 residues. CDR3 in amino acids: CASSYGPGTSGRAMNEQFF. DNA of the CDR3: TGTGCCAGCTCATATGGCCCCGGGACTAGCGGGAGGGCGATGAATGAGCAGTTCTTC.

In this sample, this clonotype turned up many times. This sequence joins TRBV11-3 and TRBJ2-3; D remains unclear. Germline V gene data show CDR1 as SGHNT and CDR2 as YENEEA. The V end was cut by 4 bases, the J end by 2 bases, with 7 bases between. The CDR3 loop spans 13 amino acids. The CDR3, as DNA: TGTGCCAGCAGCTCCCAGACCACAGATACGCAGTATTTT. It encodes CASSSQTTDTQYF.

Of note for this clonotype: Compared with germline, one end of the junction differs, possibly owing to a read error. The chain links TRBV7-9 to TRBJ2-1; the D gene is possibly TRBD1 (6 bases). The CDR3 totals 14 residues. Germline loops: CDR1 SEHNR, CDR2 FQNEAQ (reference sequence). The CDR3 nucleotides read TGTGCCAGCAGCTCACAGGGTTCCTACAATAAGCAGTTCTTC. Translation gives CASSSQGSYNKQFF.

The chain employs TRBV4-2 and TRBJ2-7; D is uncertain. The germline CDR1 and CDR2 sequences are LGHNA and YNFKEQ. The CDR3 extends over 14 amino acids. Between the trimmed V and J ends, which lost 4 bases and 3 bases, there was a span of 13 bases. CDR3 in amino acids: CASSPRQDGYEQYF. CDR3 DNA sequence: TGTGCCAGCAGCCCACGCCAGGACGGCTACGAGCAGTACTTC.

This clonotype was detected many times. V usage is TRBV12-3 or TRBV12-4 and J usage is TRBJ1-2; D is possibly TRBD1 (5 bases). The V end was cut by 5 bases, the J end by 8 bases, with 12 bases between. The CDR3 covers 12 residues. This CDR3 reads CASSGAPGGYTF. CDR3 DNA sequence: TGTGCCAGCAGTGGGGCGCCTGGCGGCTACACCTTC.

This clonotype was counted at least ten times. V gene TRBV24-1 combines with J gene TRBJ2-3; D possibly corresponds to TRBD2 (7 bases). CDR3 length: 14 residues. Germline V gives CDR1 KGHDR, CDR2 SFDVKD. V was cut by 9 bases and J by 1 base, with 13 bases left in between. The CDR3 coding sequence is TGTGCCACCCGTGGGGGGGCCGGCACAGATACGCAGTATTTT. This sequence encodes CATRGGAGTDTQYF.

The gene calls are TRBV19 and TRBJ1-2, with a tentative D call TRBD1 (6 bases). V gave up 7 bases and J gave up 8 bases, with 14 bases separating them. CDR1 LNHDA and CDR2 SQIVND come from the germline V gene (reference sequence). The CDR3 runs 12 residues. Here the CDR3 reads CASKQGAVGYTF. In DNA form, the CDR3 reads TGTGCCAGTAAACAGGGAGCAGTAGGCTACACCTTC.

This clonotype was found many times. The CDR3: CASSPWTGEGGEQFF. Here the CDR3 DNA reads TGTGCCAGCAGCCCCTGGACAGGGGAAGGGGGTGAGCAGTTCTTC. The chain uses TRBV3-1 and TRBJ2-1; 9 bases match TRBD1. Germline V gene data show CDR1 as LGHDT and CDR2 as YNNKEL (reference sequence). J was trimmed by 9 bases and V by 4 bases; bases with no gene match: 10. This CDR3 region has 15 residues.

This clonotype was picked up many times. This rearrangement joins TRBV28 to TRBJ2-3; 14 bases line up with TRBD2. V shed 5 bases and J 3 bases; nucleotides not matched to a gene: 4. The CDR3 is 16 amino acids. Germline V gives CDR1 MDHEN, CDR2 SYDVKM. This CDR3 reads CASSPGTSGRTDTQYF. The CDR3 region has the DNA TGTGCCAGCAGTCCGGGGACTAGCGGGAGAACAGATACGCAGTATTTT.

This clonotype showed up many times. V and J are TRBV13 and TRBJ2-7, with D tentatively TRBD1 (5 bases). Trimming took off 0 bases at V and 5 bases at J, with 5 bases between the two ends. CDR3 length: 12 amino acids. The germline V gene encodes CDR1 PRHDT and CDR2 FYEKMQ (reference sequence). CDR3 amino acids: CASSLGGHEQYF. The CDR3 region has the DNA TGTGCCAGCAGCTTAGGGGGGCACGAGCAGTACTTC.

Comment on this clonotype: With a much larger clone just one base away, this may be a read error. The rearrangement joins TRBV5-4 to TRBJ2-1, with 13 bases matching TRBD2. CDR3 size: 16 residues. Germline assignment: CDR1 SGHNT and CDR2 YYREEE (reference sequence). V lost 3 bases and J lost 8; bases outside the gene matches: 8. As DNA, the CDR3 is TGTGCCAGCAGCTCGCCTGGACTAGCGGGAGTTCATGAGCAGTTCTTC. The encoded protein is CASSSPGLAGVHEQFF.

Many counts were recorded for this clonotype. The rearrangement uses TRBV7-9 and TRBJ2-5; no firm D call. V was shortened by 10 bases and J by 5 bases, with 11 bases between the two germline ends. Germline-derived CDR1 and CDR2 are SEHNR and FQNEAQ (reference sequence). The CDR3 is 11 residues long. CDR3 protein: CATLPRETQYF. The DNA for the CDR3 is TGTGCCACTCTACCGAGGGAGACCCAGTACTTC.

Many counts were recorded for this clonotype. V and J are TRBV5-1 and TRBJ1-1; no clear D gene. Deletions cut 1 base from V and 6 bases from J, with 10 bases between. CDR1 SGHRS and CDR2 YFSETQ come from the germline V gene. The CDR3 has 13 amino acids. CDR3 in amino acids: CASSLNYVAEAFF. Here the CDR3 DNA reads TGCGCCAGCAGCTTGAACTATGTGGCTGAAGCTTTCTTT.

This clonotype was seen ten or more times. This rearrangement joins TRBV7-9 to TRBJ2-1; 7 bases are a match to TRBD1. Trimming removed 6 bases from V and 1 base from J; junction bases left unmatched: 9. Germline V lookup: CDR1 SEHNR, CDR2 FQNEAQ (reference sequence). This CDR3 has 16 residues. The CDR3 is CASSSDRAESYNEQFF. CDR3 nucleotide sequence: TGTGCCAGCAGTTCAGACAGGGCCGAGTCCTACAATGAGCAGTTCTTC. Full variable domain (outside the CDR3, taken from reference TRBV7-9 and TRBJ2-1): DTGVSQNPRHKITKRGQNVTFRCDPISEHNRLYWYRQTLGQGPEFLTYFQNEAQLEKSRLLSDRFSAERPKGSFSTLEIQRTEQGDSAMYLCASSSDRAESYNEQFFGPGTRLTVL.

Here the CDR3 DNA reads TGCAGCGTCTCCTACCCCGGGACTAGCGGGAGGTACAATGAGCAGTTCTTC. Amino acids: CSVSYPGTSGRYNEQFF. The chain recombines TRBV29-1 with TRBJ2-1, with 15 bases that match TRBD2. The CDR3 consists of 17 residues. Germline CDR1 reads SQVTM; CDR2 reads ANQGSEA. Losses at the gene ends were 6 bases for V and 4 bases for J; bases not matched to a gene: 10.

At least ten counts were recorded for this clonotype. The CDR3 reads CASSPRTGKSYEQYF. The CDR3, as DNA: TGTGCCAGCAGCCCCCGGACAGGGAAGTCCTACGAGCAGTACTTC. The chain combines TRBV11-2 with TRBJ2-7, with TRBD1 matching over 8 bases. The CDR3 consists of 15 residues. V lost 5 bases, J lost 1 base, and 7 bases stayed unmatched. CDR1 and CDR2 (germline): SGHAT, FQNNGV.